This is a list of T cell receptor beta chains from one sample in a study of blood T cells in healthy people across ages. One entry per CDR3 protein, called by TCRdb with MiXCR from the 5' RACE reads. The data hold roughly 700,000 distinct CDR3 sequences, with about 25% observed a single time. The same data also contributed to another study, on T cells of mothers and their children.

The sample was blood. These receptors came from a boy aged 10-17 years in good health. CDR3s include the opening cysteine and the closing phenylalanine or tryptophan. The D gene is left open where the match is weak. Part of the rows lack a size; the others show once, few, many or a class for expanded clones.

few	TRBD1	TRBV18	16	TRBJ2-7	TGTGCCAGCTCACCACCGGGTATAACAGGGGGGTACGAGCAGTACTTC	CASSPPGITGGYEQYF
few	-	TRBV7-2	16	TRBJ2-3	TGTGCCAGCAGCCTAAGCGCTCCCAAATACACAGATACGCAGTATTTT	CASSLSAPKYTDTQYF
-	-	TRBV20-1	14	TRBJ2-7	TGCAGTGCTAGAAATCAGGCAGGAGGCTACGAGCAGTACTTC	CSARNQAGGYEQYF
few	-	TRBV6-5	15	TRBJ2-3	TGTGCCAGCAGTGATAATACAGGGAGCACAGATACGCAGTATTTT	CASSDNTGSTDTQYF
-	-	TRBV5-1	12	TRBJ2-7	TGCGCCAGCAGGGAGGGGCTCTACGAGCAGTACTTC	CASREGLYEQYF
few	-	TRBV4-2	15	TRBJ2-7	TGTGCCAGCAGCCAATCTGCCGGAGACTCCTACGAGCAGTACTTC	CASSQSAGDSYEQYF
-	-	TRBV5-6	13	TRBJ2-5	TGTGCCAGCAGCTTCAATCCGCGGGGGACCCAGTACTTC	CASSFNPRGTQYF
few	TRBD2	TRBV5-1	17	TRBJ2-2	TGCGCCAGCAGCGACATTATAGCGGGAGAGGAACCCGGGGAGCTGTTTTTT	CASSDIIAGEEPGELFF
-	-	TRBV5-1	16	TRBJ1-2	TGCGCCAGCAGCTTGGATTGGGGGAGAGCTAACTATGGCTACACCTTC	CASSLDWGRANYGYTF
-	TRBD1	TRBV7-8	15	TRBJ1-2	TGTGCCAGCAGCCCCCAAAGACAGGGGGTCTATGGCTACACCTTC	CASSPQRQGVYGYTF
few	-	TRBV6-2/TRBV6-3	13	TRBJ2-1	TGTGCCAGCAGTTACCATCTAGCCAATGAGCAGTTCTTC	CASSYHLANEQFF
few	-	TRBV9	15	TRBJ2-3	TGTGCCACCACCGGTATGGGGGAAGGCACAGATACGCAGTATTTT	CATTGMGEGTDTQYF
-	TRBD1	TRBV29-1	13	TRBJ2-3	TGCAGCGTTGGACAGGGGCCCACAGATACGCAGTATTTT	CSVGQGPTDTQYF
-	-	TRBV7-2	15	TRBJ2-3	TGTGCCAGCAGCCAGATACTACAGGGTGCAGATACGCAGTATTTT	CASSQILQGADTQYF
few	TRBD1	TRBV10-2	15	TRBJ1-3	TGCGCCAGCGGTCCCGGGACAGCCTCTGGAAACACCATATATTTT	CASGPGTASGNTIYF
-	TRBD1	TRBV7-9	14	TRBJ2-7	TGTGCCAGCAGCCCATGGACAGGGTACCACGAGCAGTACTTC	CASSPWTGYHEQYF
-	-	TRBV12-3/TRBV12-4	13	TRBJ1-2	TGTGCCAGCAGTCCCGTGCGGGGGTATGGCTACACCTTC	CASSPVRGYGYTF
-	-	TRBV5-1	14	TRBJ2-7	TGCGCCAGCAGCCAGGGAGAACAGGGCCACGAGCAGTACTTC	CASSQGEQGHEQYF
-	TRBD1	TRBV9	18	TRBJ2-7	TGTGCCAGCAGCGCCACCGGGACAGGTCAATTTCAGTTGGGCGAGCAGTACTTC	CASSATGTGQFQLGEQYF
many	-	TRBV7-9	13	TRBJ2-5	TGTGCCAGCAGCTTGACAGCGCAAGAGACCCAGTACTTC	CASSLTAQETQYF
-	-	TRBV9	17	TRBJ2-3	TGTGCCAGCAGCGTCCTCGAGAGTCCCGGGACGGAAGATACGCAGTATTTT	CASSVLESPGTEDTQYF
few	-	TRBV7-6	15	TRBJ2-7	TGTGCCAGCAGCTTAGTTCCACTCGGGATCCACGAGCAGTACTTC	CASSLVPLGIHEQYF
-	TRBD1	TRBV4-3	17	TRBJ2-1	TGCGCCAGCAGCCAAGGGCTCGGGACAGGGAGCTACAATGAGCAGTTCTTC	CASSQGLGTGSYNEQFF
few	TRBD2	TRBV4-1	16	TRBJ2-1	TGCGCCAGCAGCCACGGACTAGCAGGGACCGGGGATGAGCAGTTCTTC	CASSHGLAGTGDEQFF
few	-	TRBV5-1	15	TRBJ2-5	TGCGCCAGCGCAAAAAAGGGAAGTGAGCAAGAGACCCAGTACTTC	CASAKKGSEQETQYF
-	TRBD2	TRBV4-1	17	TRBJ2-5	TGCGCCAGCAGCCAAGATCTGGCCGGGGGGTTCCAAGAGACCCAGTACTTC	CASSQDLAGGFQETQYF
few	TRBD2	TRBV7-9	15	TRBJ2-1	TGTGCCAGCAGACGACTAGGCGGGGGTTCCAATGAGCAGTTCTTC	CASRRLGGGSNEQFF
-	TRBD1	TRBV20-1	12	TRBJ2-4	TGCAGTGCTAGCGTACAGGGGAGAGTTCAGTACTTC	CSASVQGRVQYF
-	-	TRBV7-2	16	TRBJ2-7	TGTGCCAGCAGCTTAGGGGTCCGGCAGGGTGTCTACGAGCAGTACTTC	CASSLGVRQGVYEQYF
few	-	TRBV10-3	12	TRBJ2-3	TGTGCCATCAGCCGACCCGAAGATACGCAGTATTTT	CAISRPEDTQYF
-	-	TRBV29-1	12	TRBJ1-2	TGCAGCGTTGGCAGCCGAAACTATGGCTACACCTTC	CSVGSRNYGYTF
-	TRBD1	TRBV19	15	TRBJ2-5	TGTGCCAGTAGTACCTTGGGGACAGAGAAAGAGACCCAGTACTTC	CASSTLGTEKETQYF
few	TRBD2	TRBV20-1	16	TRBJ2-1	TGCAGTGCTCCCCGGTGGGGCGGGGGATCCTACAATGAGCAGTTCTTC	CSAPRWGGGSYNEQFF
-	-	TRBV20-1	11	TRBJ1-2	TGCAGTGCTACGACAGAGGCCGCCGACACCTTC	CSATTEAADTF
-	TRBD2	TRBV13	15	TRBJ2-1	TGTGCCAGCAGCTTCTACCGGGACTATAGCAATGAGCAGTTCTTC	CASSFYRDYSNEQFF
few	TRBD1	TRBV6-6	15	TRBJ1-2	TGTGCCAGCAGCCACCCGGGACAGGGCTACGATGGCTACACCTTC	CASSHPGQGYDGYTF
few	-	TRBV7-9	14	TRBJ1-1	TGTGCCAGCAGCTCTACAGGGAGAGGAACTGAAGCTTTCTTT	CASSSTGRGTEAFF
-	TRBD2	TRBV9	16	TRBJ2-1	TGTGCCAGCAGCGCGGGACTAGCGGGGGTTTACAATGAGCAGTTCTTC	CASSAGLAGVYNEQFF
few	-	TRBV5-1	12	TRBJ2-7	TGCGCCAGCAGCTTGGACCAGTACGAGCAGTACTTC	CASSLDQYEQYF
-	TRBD2	TRBV27	20	TRBJ2-1	TGTGCCAGCAGTTCCTCGGGGACTAGCGGGAGTAGGGGGAATTACAATGAGCAGTTCTTC	CASSSSGTSGSRGNYNEQFF
-	TRBD2	TRBV3-1	18	TRBJ2-5	TGTGCCAGCAGCTCCCGAGCCAGGGCTAGCGGGGGGACTGAGACCCAGTACTTC	CASSSRARASGGTETQYF
few	-	TRBV7-3	15	TRBJ2-2	TGTGCCAGCAGCGCGAACCCACAGGGTGGCGGGGAGCTGTTTTTT	CASSANPQGGGELFF
-	TRBD1	TRBV12-3/TRBV12-4	14	TRBJ2-5	TGTGCCAGCAGTTCCACTGGACAGGGAGAGACCCAGTACTTC	CASSSTGQGETQYF
-	TRBD1	TRBV12-3/TRBV12-4	16	TRBJ1-4	TGTGCCAGCAGTCCCCGGACAGGGGCGGGCGGTGAAAAACTGTTTTTT	CASSPRTGAGGEKLFF
-	TRBD2	TRBV4-3	15	TRBJ2-1	TGCGCCAGCAGCCAAGAATCTAGCGGGAGGGCCGGACAGTTCTTC	CASSQESSGRAGQFF
few	-	TRBV6-6	14	TRBJ2-7	TGTGCCAGCAGAGACGACATGGAAATCCACGAGCAGTACTTC	CASRDDMEIHEQYF
few	TRBD2	TRBV15	14	TRBJ2-1	TGTGCCACCAGCGCGGGAGTGGATAGGAATGAGCAGTTCTTC	CATSAGVDRNEQFF
-	-	TRBV5-1	13	TRBJ2-5	TGCGCCAGCAGCTACGCAGGGCAAGAGACCCAGTACTTC	CASSYAGQETQYF
few	-	TRBV5-1	14	TRBJ2-2	TGCGCCAGCAGCTTCGAGGGGGGCACCGGGGAGCTGTTTTTT	CASSFEGGTGELFF
few	TRBD1	TRBV4-1	18	TRBJ2-7	TGCGCCAGCAGCCAATTCACCATCCCGGGACAGAGTGCCTACGAGCAGTACTTC	CASSQFTIPGQSAYEQYF